This TCR beta chain was obtained from a study of blood T cell repertoires in COVID-19. About the study: From T cells, B-cell-depleted T cells, or PBMCs came the material, which was cDNA or gDNA.

The germline V and J ends were trimmed by 5 bases and 5 bases, with 10 bases remaining between them. The CDR3 length is 13 residues. Looked up from germline, CDR1 is SGHVS and CDR2 is FQNEAQ. Data came from immunoSEQ multiplex PCR; TCRdb stores just in-frame clones and leaves some out. Altogether about 52,000 clones are present, about four fifths being singletons, with the ten largest covering roughly 7%. The TCR was taken from a man between 65 and 79 years old with active COVID-19. The chain recombines TRBV7-8 with TRBJ1-5; tentative D call: TRBD1 (5 bases). Sequences were obtained from peripheral blood. The CDR3 nucleotides are TGTGCCAGCAGCCCCGGGGACTATCAGCCCCAGCATTTT. Residues: CASSPGDYQPQHF.